This T cell receptor beta chain was profiled in a study of regulatory T cells in long-lasting Graves disease (dated by TCRdb to the early 2020s). Broadly, across the study: Antithyroid drugs had been taken for less than 3 months by newly diagnosed Graves' disease patients. A total of 35 or so samples underwent TCR sequencing: some 13 from persistent and about 20 from newly diagnosed Graves' disease patients. Patients with persistent Graves' disease were compared with patients with newly diagnosed Graves' disease using TCR sequencing and RNA sequencing of peripheral blood. The study took place in China and was registered as a clinical trial. What the research found in general, with its limitations: Preferential use of TRBV28, TRBJ1-2 and TRBJ2-5 was observed in persistent disease, whereas TRBV20-1 and TRBJ2-1 were favored in newly diagnosed disease. Sequencing and analysis were restricted to the TCR beta chain. Lower TCR Shannon entropy and fewer highly expanded clones were observed in persistent Graves' disease patients than in newly diagnosed patients, which suggested clonal expansion. Because the primary lesion, thyroid tissue, could not be accessed, the study looked at peripheral blood alone. More public clonotypes were shared among persistent patients (fewer than 3,000) than among newly diagnosed patients (roughly 960). The authors acknowledged the small sample size as a limitation that may reduce accuracy.

The meaning of the sample's time point label: newly diagnosed GD, antithyroid drugs for less than 3 months. RNA was extracted from PBMCs in TRIzol for both TCR sequencing and RNA sequencing. The diagnosis of Graves' disease was made according to American Thyroid Association guidelines. Patients were recruited from an endocrinology department in Xi'an, China. Each patient gave roughly 8.4 milliliters of peripheral blood, collected in an EDTA anticoagulant tube. PBMCs were isolated by Ficoll Paque Plus density gradient separation without further T cell sorting. An Agilent 2100 Bioanalyzer and agarose gel were used to check RNA quality, and a NanoDrop 2000 was used to measure RNA concentration. This clonotype occurred many times. Its specific antigen is unknown. No clone much larger than this one lies a single base away; base qualities are absent. From a lookup of the germline V gene, CDR1 and CDR2 are SGDLS and YYNGEE. The CDR3 contains 16 residues, cysteine and phenylalanine counted. The kept DNA is CDR3 alone, 48 bases in frame from the first base. The junction shows trimming of 4 bases on V and 4 bases on J, plus 19 bases between the germline ends.

The library was made by multiplex PCR. Sequencing relied on an Illumina HiSeq 4000. CDR3 regions were amplified by Arm-PCR with iRepertoire HTBI primers to construct TCR beta libraries. Gel purification was performed on PCR products prior to sequencing. The source study handled its data this way. Gene usage analysis of CDR3 amino acid clonotypes relied on the roughly 60 TRBV and 14 TRBJ segments identified across samples. COPE and FqMerger were used to merge the filtered high-quality paired reads into contigs. BLAST was used to align contigs to the IMGT TRBV, TRBD and TRBJ reference genes, and CDR3 was defined following IMGT. Clonotypes above 0.1% frequency were classified as highly expanded clones. Repertoire diversity was measured by Shannon entropy, and V-J evenness by the Gini coefficient. Clonotypes shared by more than one individual were considered public. The public reads were reanalyzed by TCRdb: fastp trimming at Q25, MiXCR alignment, in-frame beta chains only. Rows are unified per CDR3 protein, each entry keeping the most common DNA and genes. These V and J calls rely on TCRdb rather than the paper's analysis. The sample contains a few hundred thousand distinct CDR3 sequences, roughly a fifth of them found a single time. Roughly 13% of the sample lies in the top ten.

The chain links TRBV9 with TRBJ2-3; D gene: possibly TRBD2, on 7 matching bases. The sequence was collected from a female donor with Graves disease. This specimen was peripheral blood mononuclear cells (PBMCs), taken at new diagnosis, from a patient treated with antithyroid drugs. The nucleotides are TGTGCCAGCAGCCCTAGGGGGGGCCGAGGGGCAGATACGCAGTATTTT. Its product reads: CASSPRGGRGADTQYF.